This entry lists 31 T cell receptor beta chains sequenced from one sample in a study of T cells in Graves' hyperthyroidism and ophthalmopathy. Using RNA transcripts as the source, TCR beta CDR3 regions were amplified. An initial round of RT-PCR targeting the TCR CDR3 relied on the HTBI primer set. TCRdb re-called the multiplex PCR reads through MiXCR, storing one row per CDR3 protein. The sample contains 140,000 or so distinct CDR3 sequences, around 21% of which appear only once. Source material: blood. The receptors were gathered from a woman in her forties or fifties with Graves' hyperthyroidism that later progressed to Graves' ophthalmopathy.

There are many counts of this clonotype. This rearrangement joins TRBV12-3 or TRBV12-4 to TRBJ2-3, with D perhaps TRBD2 (6 bases). The CDR3 covers 15 residues. V was cut by 5 bases and J by 0 bases, with 12 bases left in between. In DNA, the CDR3 is TGTGCCAGCAGTCGCCGGGACTTTAGCACAGATACGCAGTATTTT. Translating gives CASSRRDFSTDTQYF.

The chain carries TRBV2 and TRBJ2-2; D possibly corresponds to TRBD1 (7 bases). This CDR3 spans 15 amino acids. In germline, CDR1 is SNHLY, CDR2 FYNNEI. V shed 1 base and J shed 7 bases, with 13 bases lying between them. The CDR3, as DNA: TGTGCCAGCAGTGAAGGGCAGGGGGGAATCGGGGAGCTGTTTTTT. As protein: CASSEGQGGIGELFF.

This clonotype was detected many times. The V call is TRBV7-9, the J call TRBJ2-7, with D hard to call. The length of the CDR3 is 12 residues. Per the germline V gene, CDR1 is SEHNR and CDR2 is FQNEAQ (reference sequence). V dropped 1 base and J dropped 4 bases, with 5 bases sitting between them. The CDR3 region has the DNA TGTGCCAGCAGCTTAGTAAAGTACGAGCAGTACTTC. This sequence encodes CASSLVKYEQYF.

As to this clonotype: A much more abundant neighbour one base away suggests this may be a read error. V and J are TRBV20-1 and TRBJ2-1, with 8 nucleotides matching TRBD2. Matching the DNA end better, TRBJ2-7 makes the J call doubtful. Germline assignment: CDR1 DFQATT and CDR2 SNEGSKA (reference sequence). This CDR3 region has 16 residues. The CDR3 protein is CSASYGTGGRYNEQYF. In nucleotides, the CDR3 is TGCAGTGCTAGTTATGGGACTGGCGGGAGGTACAATGAGCAGTACTTC.

This clonotype was seen repeatedly, ten times or more. The CDR3 sequence is CSVGGRDTDTQYF. The CDR3 DNA sequence: TGCAGCGTTGGCGGGAGAGATACAGATACGCAGTATTTT. The rearrangement joins TRBV29-1 to TRBJ2-3; 7 bases align to TRBD2. The V gene end was trimmed by 4 bases and the J gene end by 3 bases; junction bases not matched to a gene: 4. Germline CDR1 reads SQVTM; CDR2 reads ANQGSEA. The CDR3 totals 13 residues.

The CDR3: CASSLQRSTDTQYF. In nucleotides, the CDR3 is TGTGCCAGCAGCCTTCAAAGAAGCACAGATACGCAGTATTTT. The chain employs TRBV28 and TRBJ2-3, with no clear D. This CDR3 contains 14 residues. The V end was cut by 6 bases, the J end by 0 bases, with 10 bases between. Germline V lookup: CDR1 MDHEN, CDR2 SYDVKM.

In its sample, this clonotype was seen many times. The chain combines TRBV20-1 with TRBJ2-7; D is unresolved. Deletions cut 0 bases from V and 3 bases from J, with 6 bases between. The germline V gene has CDR1 DFQATT and CDR2 SNEGSKA (reference sequence). This CDR3 has 12 residues. CDR3 residues: CSAREGFYEQYF. DNA of the CDR3: TGCAGTGCTAGAGAGGGCTTCTACGAGCAGTACTTC.

The chain links TRBV6-1 to TRBJ1-2, with 8 bases matching TRBD1. V lost 6 bases and J lost 4; bases outside the gene matches: 7. The germline CDR1 and CDR2 sequences are MNHNS and SASEGT. CDR3 size: 14 residues. CDR3 sequence: CASSELTGGYGYTF. The CDR3 DNA reads TGTGCCAGCAGCGAATTAACAGGGGGCTATGGCTACACCTTC.

This clonotype was recorded a few times. The chain has TRBV11-2 and TRBJ2-7, with D perhaps matching TRBD1 or TRBD2 (5 bases each). CDR1 SGHAT and CDR2 FQNNGV come from the germline V gene. This CDR3 is 13 amino acids long. The germline V and J ends were trimmed by 0 bases and 12 bases, with 15 bases remaining between them. The DNA for the CDR3 is TGTGCCAGCAGCTTAGACCCTCGAGGGGTAGCGTACTTC. It specifies CASSLDPRGVAYF.

Many counts were recorded for this clonotype. This chain uses TRBV4-1 with TRBJ2-7; D might be TRBD2 (5 bases). There are 14 residues in the CDR3. V lost 1 base, J lost 6 bases, and 13 bases lay in between. Germline lookup yields CDR1 MGHRA and CDR2 YSYEKL. This CDR3 reads CASSQVIASLEQYF. CDR3 in DNA: TGCGCCAGCAGCCAAGTGATCGCTAGCCTCGAGCAGTACTTC.

In its sample, this clonotype was seen a few times. The chain joins TRBV24-1 to TRBJ2-7, with D possibly being TRBD1 or TRBD2 (5 bases each). The germline V gene encodes CDR1 KGHDR and CDR2 SFDVKD. V was cut by 7 bases and J by 3 bases, with 18 bases left in between. The CDR3 is made up of 15 amino acids. CDR3: CATSTSGTAGYEQYF. DNA for the CDR3: TGTGCCACCAGCACCTCCGGGACGGCGGGCTACGAGCAGTACTTC.

This clonotype was seen ten or more times. The chain couples TRBV28 to TRBJ2-7; D gene unclear. Germline CDR1 reads MDHEN; CDR2 reads SYDVKM. The CDR3 extends over 12 amino acids. The V gene lost 1 base and the J gene lost 8 bases, with 9 bases spanning the gap. This chain's CDR3 is CASSLSTSKQYF. CDR3 DNA: TGTGCCAGCAGTTTATCGACCTCCAAGCAGTACTTC.

The chain is built from TRBV28 and TRBJ2-2, with TRBD2 identical over 16 bases. V lost 6 bases to trimming and J lost 6 bases; unmatched junction nucleotides: 10. This CDR3 region has 18 residues. The germline V gene has CDR1 MDHEN and CDR2 SYDVKM. The CDR3 DNA reads as TGTGCCAGCAGCCCCCGGTCCGGGACTAGCGGGAGGGCCGGGGAGCTGTTTTTT. This gives the protein CASSPRSGTSGRAGELFF. Combining the CDR3 with reference TRBV28 and TRBJ2-2 gives the whole variable domain DVKVTQSSRYLVKRTGEKVFLECVQDMDHENMFWYRQDPGLGLRLIYFSYDVKMKEKGDIPEGYSVSREKKERFSLILESASTNQTSMYLCASSPRSGTSGRAGELFFGEGSRLTVL.

This clonotype was detected ten times or more. The CDR3 loop is CASSLGGFPDTQYF. The CDR3 DNA reads as TGCGCCAGCAGCTTGGGTGGATTCCCAGATACGCAGTATTTT. The gene calls are TRBV5-1 and TRBJ2-3; D remains unclear. The ends were cut back, 0 bases at V and 4 bases at J, with 9 bases in the middle. CDR3 size: 14 residues. Germline values: CDR1 SGHRS, CDR2 YFSETQ.

The chain joins TRBV27 to TRBJ1-2; a possible D gene is TRBD1 (5 bases). V was trimmed by 4 bases and J by 4 bases, leaving 16 bases between them. This CDR3 contains 15 residues. The germline V gene has CDR1 MNHEY and CDR2 SMNVEV (reference sequence). The CDR3 DNA reads as TGTGCCAGCAGTTCGAACAGCGTGGGGACCTATGGCTACACCTTC. Translating gives CASSSNSVGTYGYTF.

This clonotype was picked up many times. The genes are TRBV11-2 and TRBJ2-3; 13 bases are a match to TRBD2. V trimming: 2 bases; J trimming: 2 bases; junction bases outside the gene matches: 10. CDR1 is SGHAT and CDR2 is FQNNGV in the germline V gene. The CDR3 covers 19 residues. In nucleotides, the CDR3 is TGTGCCAGCAGCTTACCACGATGGACTAGCGGGGGTTTCACAGATACGCAGTATTTT. This encodes CASSLPRWTSGGFTDTQYF.

The rearrangement uses TRBV6-1 and TRBJ2-1; TRBD2 matches at 13 bases. The V segment lost 7 bases and the J segment 4 bases; nucleotides outside the gene matches: 7. Germline-derived CDR1 and CDR2 are MNHNS and SASEGT. The CDR3 sequence is 16 residues long. This CDR3 reads CASILGTSGAYNEQFF. The CDR3 DNA sequence: TGTGCCAGCATCCTGGGGACTAGCGGGGCTTACAATGAGCAGTTCTTC.

About this clonotype itself: It may be a read error: a sequence one base away is much more abundant. The V gene is TRBV11-3, the J gene TRBJ2-3; no clear D gene. Trimming cost V 3 bases and J 6 bases, with 10 bases left between them. Germline V gene lookup returns CDR1 SGHNT and CDR2 YENEEA. This CDR3 comprises 13 residues. For the CDR3, the DNA is TGTGCCAGCAGCTTTGACGCGCGGGATACGCAGTATTTT. The encoded protein is CASSFDARDTQYF.

This clonotype was counted between two and nine times. V gene TRBV28 combines with J gene TRBJ2-5; 9 bases match TRBD2. CDR1 is MDHEN and CDR2 is SYDVKM in the germline V gene. The CDR3 is 14 residues long. Losses at the gene ends were 5 bases for V and 12 bases for J; bases not matched to a gene: 13. CDR3 residues: CASSPTIAGDAKYF. The CDR3 bases are TGTGCCAGCAGTCCGACCATAGCGGGAGACGCCAAGTACTTC.

The V gene is TRBV20-1, the J gene TRBJ1-1; 8 nucleotides agree with TRBD1. V trimming: 1 base; J trimming: 1 base; junction bases outside the gene matches: 8. CDR1 and CDR2 from the germline V gene are DFQATT and SNEGSKA (reference sequence). The CDR3 loop spans 16 amino acids. Here the CDR3 reads CSARGAGGAWNTEAFF. For the CDR3, the DNA is TGCAGTGCTAGAGGGGCAGGGGGCGCATGGAACACTGAAGCTTTCTTT.

This clonotype was seen at least ten times. The chain recombines TRBV3-1 with TRBJ2-5; D is perhaps TRBD2 (5 bases). The germline V gene encodes CDR1 LGHDT and CDR2 YNNKEL (reference sequence). The V end lost 1 base, the J end lost 5 bases, and 5 bases lay between the germline ends. The CDR3 extends over 12 amino acids. The CDR3 DNA is TGTGCCAGCAGCCAAGGAGGGGAGACCCAGTACTTC. This codes for CASSQGGETQYF.

This clonotype appeared a few times. The chain recombines TRBV7-3 with TRBJ2-3, with 8 positions matching TRBD2. Trimming cost V 5 bases and J 5 bases; bases outside gene matches: 3. The germline CDR1 and CDR2 sequences are SGHTA and FQGTGA. CDR3 size: 13 residues. CDR3 loop: CASSLAGVDTQYF. CDR3 in DNA: TGTGCCAGCAGCCTAGCGGGCGTAGATACGCAGTATTTT.

This clonotype was detected ten times or more. J is TRBJ2-7 and V is TRBV20-1; a possible D gene is TRBD2 (6 bases). CDR1 is DFQATT and CDR2 is SNEGSKA in the germline V gene (reference sequence). V was shortened by 0 bases and J by 5 bases, with 14 bases between the two germline ends. This CDR3 spans 14 amino acids. The CDR3 loop reads CSARDTGSTHEQYF. DNA of the CDR3: TGCAGTGCTAGAGATACCGGGAGCACCCACGAGCAGTACTTC.

This clonotype was found a few times. The chain combines TRBV29-1 with TRBJ1-2, with D perhaps TRBD1 (6 bases). The CDR3 loop spans 13 amino acids. The V end was cut by 3 bases, the J end by 4 bases, with 12 bases between. Germline loops: CDR1 SQVTM, CDR2 ANQGSEA. CDR3 DNA: TGCAGCGTTGATGCGGGGGCTGTCTATGGCTACACCTTC. Amino acids: CSVDAGAVYGYTF.

The chain is built from TRBV29-1 and TRBJ1-1; weak D call: TRBD1 (6 bases). V was pared by 6 bases and J by 1 base, with 15 bases between. CDR1 SQVTM and CDR2 ANQGSEA come from the germline V gene. This CDR3 is built from 14 residues. In nucleotides, the CDR3 is TGCAGCGTGCCTCTGTGGGGGCCGAACACTGAAGCTTTCTTT. Protein sequence: CSVPLWGPNTEAFF.

The chain recombines TRBV3-1 with TRBJ2-7, with TRBD1 matching over 9 bases. V shed 2 bases and J 6 bases; nucleotides not matched to a gene: 8. This CDR3 comprises 15 residues. Germline V lookup: CDR1 LGHDT, CDR2 YNNKEL (reference sequence). The CDR3 here is CASSQFGTGPVEQYF. The CDR3, as DNA: TGTGCCAGCAGCCAATTTGGGACAGGGCCGGTCGAGCAGTACTTC.

The table lists this clonotype with a few counts. The chain recombines TRBV20-1 with TRBJ1-6; the D is unclear. This CDR3 has 14 residues. The germline V gene encodes CDR1 DFQATT and CDR2 SNEGSKA (reference sequence). Trimming shortened V by 0 bases and J by 8 bases, and 11 bases separated the two germline ends. CDR3 sequence: CSARERAGDSPLHF. DNA for the CDR3: TGCAGTGCTAGAGAGCGGGCGGGCGATTCACCCCTCCACTTT.

The CDR3 nucleotides are TGTGCCAGCAGTACCGGGACTAAGGAGACCCAGTACTTC. Protein product: CASSTGTKETQYF. The chain has TRBV12-3 or TRBV12-4 and TRBJ2-5; 7 bases are shared with TRBD2. The CDR3 is 13 residues long. V lost 5 bases, J lost 5 bases, and 5 bases stayed unmatched.

This clonotype was observed at least ten times. V is TRBV5-1 and J is TRBJ1-1; 9 nucleotides agree with TRBD1. CDR1 is SGHRS and CDR2 is YFSETQ in the germline V gene. V trimming: 4 bases; J trimming: 5 bases; junction bases outside the gene matches: 9. The CDR3 extends over 15 amino acids. For the CDR3, the DNA is TGCGCCAGCAGCCCCCAACAGGGGGCGCGGACTGAAGCTTTCTTT. Protein sequence: CASSPQQGARTEAFF.

This clonotype was counted many times. J is TRBJ2-7 and V is TRBV6-1; either TRBD1 or TRBD2 may fit D (6 bases each). Germline V lookup: CDR1 MNHNS, CDR2 SASEGT. The V gene lost 8 bases and the J gene lost 0 bases, with 8 bases spanning the gap. This CDR3 is 12 amino acids long. The CDR3 nucleotides are TGTGCCAGCGGGGGGCTCTCCTACGAGCAGTACTTC. This encodes CASGGLSYEQYF.

At least ten counts were recorded for this clonotype. The V call is TRBV20-1, the J call TRBJ2-5; possible D gene TRBD2, 6 bases. Germline CDR1 and CDR2: DFQATT and SNEGSKA (reference sequence). The CDR3 spans 15 residues. V lost 2 bases to trimming and J lost 5 bases, with 18 bases between them. The DNA of the CDR3 is TGCAGTGCTAGATCAGTATTAACGGGAGCGGAGACCCAGTACTTC. It translates to CSARSVLTGAETQYF.